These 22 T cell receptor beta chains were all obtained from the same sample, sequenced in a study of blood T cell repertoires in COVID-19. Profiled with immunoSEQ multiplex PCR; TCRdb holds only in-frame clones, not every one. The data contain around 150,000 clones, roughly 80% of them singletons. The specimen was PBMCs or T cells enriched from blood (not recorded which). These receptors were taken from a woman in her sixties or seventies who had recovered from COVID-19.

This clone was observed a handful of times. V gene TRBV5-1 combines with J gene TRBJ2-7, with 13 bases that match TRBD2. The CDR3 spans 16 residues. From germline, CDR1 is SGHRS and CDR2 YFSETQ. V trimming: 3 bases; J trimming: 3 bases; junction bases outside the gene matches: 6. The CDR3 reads CASSSRTSGGYYEQYF. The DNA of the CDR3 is TGCGCCAGCAGCTCCCGGACTAGCGGGGGCTACTACGAGCAGTACTTC.

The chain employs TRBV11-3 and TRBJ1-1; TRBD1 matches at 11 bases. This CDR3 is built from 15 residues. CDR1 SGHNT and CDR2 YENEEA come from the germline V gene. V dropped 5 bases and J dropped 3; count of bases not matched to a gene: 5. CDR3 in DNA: TGTGCCAGCAGCCCCGGACAGGGGGCCGACACTGAAGCTTTCTTT. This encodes CASSPGQGADTEAFF.

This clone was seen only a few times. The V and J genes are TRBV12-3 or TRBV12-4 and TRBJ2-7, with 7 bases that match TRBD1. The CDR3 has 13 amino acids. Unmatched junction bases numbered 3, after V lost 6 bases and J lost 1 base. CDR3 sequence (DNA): TGTGCCAGCAGGAAGACAGGGTCCTACGAGCAGTACTTC. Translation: CASRKTGSYEQYF.

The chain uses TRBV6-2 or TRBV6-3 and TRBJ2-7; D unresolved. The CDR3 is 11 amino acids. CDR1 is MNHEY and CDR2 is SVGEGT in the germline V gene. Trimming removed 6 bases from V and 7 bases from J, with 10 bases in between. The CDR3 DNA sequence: TGTGCCAGCAGCCACGGGTGGGAGCAGTACTTC. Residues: CASSHGWEQYF.

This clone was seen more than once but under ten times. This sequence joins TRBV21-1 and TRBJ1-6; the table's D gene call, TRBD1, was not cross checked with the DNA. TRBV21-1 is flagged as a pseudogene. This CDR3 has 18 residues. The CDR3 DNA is TGTGCCAGCAGCAAAATCACAGTTCTAAGCTCCTATAATTCACCCCTCCACTTT. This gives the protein CASSKITVLSSYNSPLHF.

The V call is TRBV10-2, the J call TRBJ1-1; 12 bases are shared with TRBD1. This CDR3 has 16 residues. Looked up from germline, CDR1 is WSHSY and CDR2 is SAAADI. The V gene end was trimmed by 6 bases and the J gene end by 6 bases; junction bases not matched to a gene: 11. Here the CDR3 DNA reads TGCGCCAGCAGACCAGGGACAGGGGGCCCGAATGCTGAAGCTTTCTTT. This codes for CASRPGTGGPNAEAFF.

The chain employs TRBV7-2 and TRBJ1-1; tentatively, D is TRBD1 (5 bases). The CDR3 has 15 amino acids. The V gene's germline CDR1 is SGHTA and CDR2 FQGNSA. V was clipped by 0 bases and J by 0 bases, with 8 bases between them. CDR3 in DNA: TGTGCCAGCAGCTTAGCGGGGGGGGTGAACACTGAAGCTTTCTTT. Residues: CASSLAGGVNTEAFF.

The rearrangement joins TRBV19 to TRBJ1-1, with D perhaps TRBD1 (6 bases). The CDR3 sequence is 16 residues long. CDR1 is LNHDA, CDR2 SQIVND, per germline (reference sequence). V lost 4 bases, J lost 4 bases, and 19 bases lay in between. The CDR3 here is CASSSRTVSSSTEAFF. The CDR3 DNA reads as TGTGCCAGTAGTAGCCGGACAGTTTCCTCGTCCACTGAAGCTTTCTTT. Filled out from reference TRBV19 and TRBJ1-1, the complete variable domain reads DGGITQSPKYLFRKEGQNVTLSCEQNLNHDAMYWYRQDPGQGLRLIYYSQIVNDFQKGDIAEGYSVSREKKESFPLTVTSAQKNPTAFYLCASSSRTVSSSTEAFFGQGTRLTVV.

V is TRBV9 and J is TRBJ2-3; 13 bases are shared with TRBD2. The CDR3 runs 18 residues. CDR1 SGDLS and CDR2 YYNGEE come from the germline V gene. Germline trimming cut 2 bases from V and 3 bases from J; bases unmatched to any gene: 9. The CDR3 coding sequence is TGTGCCAGCAGCGTCGAGAGTACTAGCGGGGGGGCAACAGATACGCAGTATTTT. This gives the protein CASSVESTSGGATDTQYF.

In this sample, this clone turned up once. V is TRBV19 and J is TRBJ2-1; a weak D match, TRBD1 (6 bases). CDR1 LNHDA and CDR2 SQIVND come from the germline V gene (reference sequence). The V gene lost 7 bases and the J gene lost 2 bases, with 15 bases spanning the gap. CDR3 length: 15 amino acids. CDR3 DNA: TGTGCCAGTACCGAACGGGCAGGGGCCTACAATGAGCAGTTCTTC. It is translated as CASTERAGAYNEQFF.

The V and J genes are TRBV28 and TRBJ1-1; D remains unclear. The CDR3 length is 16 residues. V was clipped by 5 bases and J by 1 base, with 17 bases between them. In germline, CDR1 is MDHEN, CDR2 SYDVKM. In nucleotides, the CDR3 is TGTGCCAGCAGTCCACCTCTAGAGGGAGGGAACACTGAAGCTTTCTTT. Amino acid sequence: CASSPPLEGGNTEAFF.

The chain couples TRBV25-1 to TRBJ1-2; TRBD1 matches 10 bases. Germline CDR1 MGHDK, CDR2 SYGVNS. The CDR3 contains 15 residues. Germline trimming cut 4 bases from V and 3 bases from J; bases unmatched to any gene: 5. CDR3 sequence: CASSGGQGVDYGYTF. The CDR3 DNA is TGTGCCAGCAGTGGCGGACAGGGGGTTGACTATGGCTACACCTTC.

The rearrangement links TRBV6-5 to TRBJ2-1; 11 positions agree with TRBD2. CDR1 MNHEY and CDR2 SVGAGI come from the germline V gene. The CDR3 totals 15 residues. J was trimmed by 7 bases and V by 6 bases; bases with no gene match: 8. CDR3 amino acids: CASRGLADLWNEQFF. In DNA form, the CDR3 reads TGTGCCAGCAGGGGACTAGCGGACCTCTGGAATGAGCAGTTCTTC.

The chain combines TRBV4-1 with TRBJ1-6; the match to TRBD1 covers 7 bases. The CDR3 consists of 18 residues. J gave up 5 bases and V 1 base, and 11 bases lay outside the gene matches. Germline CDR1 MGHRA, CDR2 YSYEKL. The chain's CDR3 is CASSQAWTGRNNNSPLHF. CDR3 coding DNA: TGCGCCAGCAGCCAAGCCTGGACAGGTCGTAACAATAATTCACCCCTCCACTTT.

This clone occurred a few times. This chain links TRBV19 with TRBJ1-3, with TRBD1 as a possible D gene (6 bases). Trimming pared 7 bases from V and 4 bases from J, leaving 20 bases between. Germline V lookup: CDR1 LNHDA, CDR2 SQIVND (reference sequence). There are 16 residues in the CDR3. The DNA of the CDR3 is TGTGCCAGTACCCTACAGGGCCCTACTGCCGGAAACACCATATATTTT. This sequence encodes CASTLQGPTAGNTIYF. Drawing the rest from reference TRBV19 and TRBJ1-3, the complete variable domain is DGGITQSPKYLFRKEGQNVTLSCEQNLNHDAMYWYRQDPGQGLRLIYYSQIVNDFQKGDIAEGYSVSREKKESFPLTVTSAQKNPTAFYLCASTLQGPTAGNTIYFGEGSWLTVV.

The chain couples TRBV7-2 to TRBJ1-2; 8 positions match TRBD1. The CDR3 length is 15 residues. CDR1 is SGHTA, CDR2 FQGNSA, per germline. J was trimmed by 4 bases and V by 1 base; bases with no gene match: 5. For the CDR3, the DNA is TGTGCCAGCAGCTTAGGGGGGACAGGCTTCTATGGCTACACCTTC. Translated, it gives CASSLGGTGFYGYTF.

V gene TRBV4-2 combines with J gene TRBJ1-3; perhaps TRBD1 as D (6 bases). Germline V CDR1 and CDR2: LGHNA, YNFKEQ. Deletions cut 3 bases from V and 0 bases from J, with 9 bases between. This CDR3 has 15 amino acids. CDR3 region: CASSHRQVSGNTIYF. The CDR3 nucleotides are TGTGCCAGCAGCCACAGACAGGTCTCTGGAAACACCATATATTTT.

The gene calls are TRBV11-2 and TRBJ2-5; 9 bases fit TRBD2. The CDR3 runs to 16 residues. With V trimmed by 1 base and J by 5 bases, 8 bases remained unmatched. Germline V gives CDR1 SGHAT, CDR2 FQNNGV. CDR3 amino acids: CASSLVTSGGLETQYF. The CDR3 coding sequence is TGTGCCAGCAGCTTAGTTACCAGCGGGGGGTTGGAGACCCAGTACTTC.

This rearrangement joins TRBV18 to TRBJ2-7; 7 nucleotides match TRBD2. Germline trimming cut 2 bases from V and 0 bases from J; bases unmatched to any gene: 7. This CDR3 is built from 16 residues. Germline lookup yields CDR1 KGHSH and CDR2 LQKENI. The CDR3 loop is CASSPGGGVISYEQYF. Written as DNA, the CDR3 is TGTGCCAGCTCACCAGGGGGAGGGGTCATCTCCTACGAGCAGTACTTC.

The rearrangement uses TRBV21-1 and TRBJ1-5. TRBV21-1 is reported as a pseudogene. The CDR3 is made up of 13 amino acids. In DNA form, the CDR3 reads TGTGCCAGCAGCCTTCCGGGAAATCAGCCCCAGCATTTT. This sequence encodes CASSLPGNQPQHF.

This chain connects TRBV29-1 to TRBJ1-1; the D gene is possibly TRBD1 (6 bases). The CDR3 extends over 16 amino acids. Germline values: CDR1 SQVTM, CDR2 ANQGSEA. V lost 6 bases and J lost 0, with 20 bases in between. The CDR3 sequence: CSVCGRVGAMNTEAFF. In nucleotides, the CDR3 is TGCAGCGTGTGCGGGAGGGTGGGGGCTATGAACACTGAAGCTTTCTTT.

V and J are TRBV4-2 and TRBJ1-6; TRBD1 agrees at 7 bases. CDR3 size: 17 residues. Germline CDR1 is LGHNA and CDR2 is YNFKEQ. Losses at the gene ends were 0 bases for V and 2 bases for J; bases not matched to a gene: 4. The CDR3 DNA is TGTGCCAGCAGCCAAGACCGGGACAGCGCCTATAATTCACCCCTCCACTTT. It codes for CASSQDRDSAYNSPLHF.